The 30 T cell receptor beta chains below come from one sample, sequenced in a study of blood T cell repertoires in COVID-19. Assay used: immunoSEQ multiplex PCR; TCRdb lists only in-frame clones, some missing. This table has over 200,000 clones, around 92% appearing once. The sample was PBMCs or T cells enriched from blood (not recorded which). These receptor sequences come from a woman aged 25 to 39 with acute COVID-19.

The chain joins TRBV25-1 to TRBJ2-7, with 10 bases lining up with TRBD1. Germline V lookup: CDR1 MGHDK, CDR2 SYGVNS. This CDR3 is 13 amino acids long. Trimming cost V 8 bases and J 2 bases; bases outside gene matches: 3. Here the CDR3 reads CASVGTGAYEQYF. The DNA of the CDR3 is TGTGCCAGCGTCGGGACAGGGGCCTACGAGCAGTACTTC.

The chain links TRBV18 to TRBJ2-2, with 9 bases identical to TRBD1. CDR1 KGHSH and CDR2 LQKENI come from the germline V gene. Germline trimming cut 5 bases from V and 5 bases from J; bases unmatched to any gene: 6. This CDR3 region has 15 residues. The CDR3 protein is CASSAQTGGTGELFF. The CDR3 DNA sequence: TGTGCCAGCTCAGCCCAGACAGGGGGAACCGGGGAGCTGTTTTTT.

The CDR3 is CASSSRYSGETDTQYF. CDR3 nucleotide sequence: TGTGCCAGCAGTAGCCGCTATAGCGGGGAAACAGATACGCAGTATTTT. This chain joins TRBV25-1 and TRBJ2-3; 8 bases are a match to TRBD2. Germline V gene sequence: CDR1 MGHDK, CDR2 SYGVNS. V was pared by 5 bases and J by 3 bases, with 10 bases of the junction left unmatched. The CDR3 runs to 16 residues. The full variable domain, rest sourced from reference TRBV25-1 and TRBJ2-3, is EADIYQTPRYLVIGTGKKITLECSQTMGHDKMYWYQQDPGMELHLIHYSYGVNSTEKGDLSSESTVSRIRTEHFPLTLESARPSHTSQYLCASSSRYSGETDTQYFGPGTRLTVL.

The genes are TRBV27 and TRBJ1-1; the D gene is possibly TRBD1 (6 bases). The V gene lost 5 bases and the J gene lost 0 bases, with 22 bases spanning the gap. Germline loops: CDR1 MNHEY, CDR2 SMNVEV (reference sequence). This CDR3 is 18 amino acids long. The CDR3, as DNA: TGTGCCAGCAGTCCGCCGGACAGTGCCTTGGGGCTGAACACTGAAGCTTTCTTT. Residues: CASSPPDSALGLNTEAFF.

V is TRBV2 and J is TRBJ2-5, with D possibly being TRBD1 (6 bases). The V end lost 6 bases, the J end lost 4 bases, and 18 bases lay between the germline ends. Germline CDR1 SNHLY, CDR2 FYNNEI. This CDR3 comprises 15 residues. The CDR3 spells CASRPQGQKGETQYF. CDR3 DNA sequence: TGTGCCAGCAGACCACAGGGTCAAAAAGGAGAGACCCAGTACTTC.

The genes are TRBV27 and TRBJ1-1; no clear D gene. CDR1 and CDR2 (germline): MNHEY, SMNVEV (reference sequence). The CDR3 runs 15 residues. The V end was cut by 2 bases, the J end by 1 base, with 11 bases between. The CDR3 bases are TGTGCCAGCAGTTTAATTGGGAGCCAGAACACTGAAGCTTTCTTT. Its translation: CASSLIGSQNTEAFF.

This clone was seen only once. This chain uses TRBV19 with TRBJ1-2, with D possibly TRBD1 on 6 matching bases. Germline CDR1 LNHDA, CDR2 SQIVND (reference sequence). The V and J ends lost 7 bases and 5 bases respectively, with 17 bases between them. CDR3 length equals 14 residues. CDR3 sequence (DNA): TGTGCCAGTATGGCTTCAGGGGAACCATATGGCTACACCTTC. It encodes CASMASGEPYGYTF.

The CDR3 DNA follows: TGTGCCAGCAGCCGGGGGACAGTCGGAAACACCATATATTTT. Amino acid sequence: CASSRGTVGNTIYF. The rearrangement joins TRBV7-2 to TRBJ1-3; 7 bases agree with TRBD1. This CDR3 has 14 amino acids. Germline CDR1 and CDR2: SGHTA and FQGNSA. V shed 5 bases and J 4 bases; nucleotides not matched to a gene: 5.

The chain has TRBV28 and TRBJ1-1; D is unclear. Trimming pared 5 bases from V and 4 bases from J, leaving 11 bases between. There are 13 residues in the CDR3. Germline V gene sequence: CDR1 MDHEN, CDR2 SYDVKM. The CDR3 DNA is TGTGCCAGCAGTACCGCTGAGGGCACTGAAGCTTTCTTT. This gives the protein CASSTAEGTEAFF.

The V gene is TRBV6-2 or TRBV6-3, the J gene TRBJ1-2, with 8 bases identical to TRBD1. The germline V gene has CDR1 MNHEY and CDR2 SVGEGT. Germline trimming cut 2 bases from V and 4 bases from J; bases unmatched to any gene: 6. The CDR3 has 15 amino acids. CDR3 protein: CASSYRLGQVYGYTF. Here the CDR3 DNA reads TGTGCCAGCAGTTACCGGCTGGGACAGGTCTATGGCTACACCTTC.

This clone appeared once. The chain joins TRBV12-3 or TRBV12-4 to TRBJ2-2; TRBD1 aligns across 7 bases. Trimming at V came to 8 bases and at J to 3 bases, leaving 3 bases not matched to a gene. This CDR3 is built from 13 residues. CDR3 DNA: TGTGCCAGCGACAGGGACGACACCGGGGAGCTGTTTTTT. The encoded protein is CASDRDDTGELFF.

The chain recombines TRBV19 with TRBJ1-2, with 7 bases fitting TRBD1. Germline trimming cut 5 bases from V and 0 bases from J; bases unmatched to any gene: 3. Looked up from germline, CDR1 is LNHDA and CDR2 is SQIVND (reference sequence). This CDR3 has 14 amino acids. CDR3 coding DNA: TGTGCCAGTAGTGGGACAGCTTCTAACTATGGCTACACCTTC. Translation: CASSGTASNYGYTF.

The chain has TRBV2 and TRBJ2-2; TRBD2 is a possible D gene (6 bases). Germline CDR1 reads SNHLY; CDR2 reads FYNNEI. V gave up 11 bases and J gave up 7 bases, with 14 bases separating them. The CDR3 spans 12 residues. CDR3 amino acids: CAGWKEGGELFF. The DNA of the CDR3 is TGTGCCGGATGGAAGGAGGGCGGGGAGCTGTTTTTT. Combining the CDR3 with reference TRBV2 and TRBJ2-2 gives the whole variable domain EPEVTQTPSHQVTQMGQEVILRCVPISNHLYFYWYRQILGQKVEFLVSFYNNEISEKSEIFDDQFSVERPDGSNFTLKIRSTKLEDSAMYFCAGWKEGGELFFGEGSRLTVL.

The chain uses TRBV11-1 and TRBJ1-4; D is unresolved. This CDR3 has 14 amino acids. Germline-derived CDR1 and CDR2 are SGHAT and FQDESV (reference sequence). The V gene lost 5 bases and the J gene lost 0 bases, with 7 bases spanning the gap. CDR3 loop: CASSPTPTNEKLFF. CDR3 nucleotide sequence: TGTGCCAGCAGCCCGACACCAACTAATGAAAAACTGTTTTTT.

V is TRBV12-3 or TRBV12-4 and J is TRBJ1-1, with 8 bases matching TRBD1. The CDR3 runs to 13 residues. Losses at the gene ends were 5 bases for V and 7 bases for J; bases not matched to a gene: 6. As DNA, the CDR3 is TGTGCCAGCAGTCCCAAGACAGGGGATGAAGCTTTCTTT. It encodes CASSPKTGDEAFF.

CDR3 DNA sequence: TGTGCCAGCAGTGGACAGGGTGGACTGTTTTTT. Translated, it gives CASSGQGGLFF. The chain recombines TRBV2 with TRBJ1-4; 7 positions match TRBD1. The ends lost 4 bases at V and 13 bases at J; junction bases unmatched: 3. Germline CDR1 is SNHLY and CDR2 is FYNNEI. The CDR3 has 11 residues.

The chain couples TRBV10-1 to TRBJ2-3; D ambiguous. The CDR3 consists of 13 residues. Germline V gene data show CDR1 as WNHNN and CDR2 as SYGVQD (reference sequence). V was cut by 2 bases and J by 2 bases, with 5 bases left in between. Here the CDR3 reads CASSELTTDTQYF. CDR3 sequence (DNA): TGCGCCAGCAGTGAGCTAACCACAGATACGCAGTATTTT.

This clone has more than one count but fewer than ten. CDR3 coding DNA: TGTGCCAGCAGCGTAGGCGGGCTGGGGGGACAGCGAGAGACCCAGTACTTC. Protein sequence: CASSVGGLGGQRETQYF. The chain uses TRBV9 and TRBJ2-5; TRBD1 is a possible D gene (7 bases). CDR3 length: 17 residues. From germline, CDR1 is SGDLS and CDR2 YYNGEE. With 0 bases removed from V and 4 bases from J, the gap between germline ends came to 19 bases.

This clone was found once. The chain employs TRBV5-4 and TRBJ1-2; a possible D gene is TRBD1 (6 bases). V lost 4 bases and J 8 bases, leaving 15 bases between the germline ends. Germline CDR1 reads SGHNT; CDR2 reads YYREEE (reference sequence). The CDR3 loop spans 13 amino acids. The CDR3 reads CASSPHRAEGYTF. The CDR3 nucleotides read TGTGCCAGCAGCCCTCACAGGGCGGAGGGCTACACCTTC.

V usage is TRBV5-4 and J usage is TRBJ2-2; possibly TRBD1 for D (6 bases). From germline, CDR1 is SGHNT and CDR2 YYREEE (reference sequence). This CDR3 is built from 15 residues. V was trimmed by 4 bases and J by 4 bases, leaving 14 bases between them. CDR3 loop: CASSLLRGGTGELFF. CDR3 DNA sequence: TGTGCCAGCAGCCTCTTGCGAGGGGGCACCGGGGAGCTGTTTTTT. The full variable domain, in which reference TRBV5-4 and TRBJ2-2 provide the parts outside the CDR3, is ETGVTQSPTHLIKTRGQQVTLRCSSQSGHNTVSWYQQALGQGPQFIFQYYREEENGRGNFPPRFSGLQFPNYSSELNVNALELDDSALYLCASSLLRGGTGELFFGEGSRLTVL.

This rearrangement joins TRBV5-1 to TRBJ1-1; D might be TRBD1 (6 bases). The V and J ends lost 6 bases and 3 bases respectively, with 12 bases between them. This CDR3 spans 13 amino acids. CDR1 SGHRS and CDR2 YFSETQ come from the germline V gene. The CDR3 DNA reads TGCGCCAGCACGACAGGCCAGGACACTGAAGCTTTCTTT. It specifies CASTTGQDTEAFF.

V and J are TRBV18 and TRBJ2-6; the match to TRBD1 covers 7 bases. CDR1 and CDR2 from the germline V gene are KGHSH and LQKENI. J gave up 4 bases and V 2 bases, and 8 bases lay outside the gene matches. The CDR3 has 17 residues. This CDR3 is CASSPLATGDGANVLTF. CDR3 coding DNA: TGTGCCAGCTCACCATTAGCAACAGGGGACGGGGCCAACGTCCTGACTTTC.

This chain uses TRBV2 with TRBJ2-6; maybe TRBD1 (6 bases). This CDR3 has 16 amino acids. Looked up from germline, CDR1 is SNHLY and CDR2 is FYNNEI. V dropped 8 bases and J dropped 1 base, with 15 bases sitting between them. In DNA, the CDR3 is TGTGCCAGCGGTAACAGGGCGAGGTCTGGGGCCAACGTCCTGACTTTC. Translating it yields CASGNRARSGANVLTF.

The genes are TRBV4-1 and TRBJ2-2; 8 nucleotides line up with TRBD1. The CDR3 covers 16 residues. Trimming at V came to 3 bases and at J to 1 base, leaving 4 bases not matched to a gene. Germline CDR1 reads MGHRA; CDR2 reads YSYEKL. CDR3 sequence (DNA): TGCGCCAGCAGCCATCTCACAGGGGGGAACACCGGGGAGCTGTTTTTT. It encodes CASSHLTGGNTGELFF.

The rearrangement links TRBV19 to TRBJ2-7; 10 nucleotides agree with TRBD1. This CDR3 is 15 amino acids long. Unmatched junction bases numbered 3, after V lost 3 bases and J lost 1 base. Germline CDR1 is LNHDA and CDR2 is SQIVND (reference sequence). CDR3 in amino acids: CASSIGTGVSYEQYF. The CDR3 DNA reads as TGTGCCAGTAGTATTGGGACAGGGGTATCCTACGAGCAGTACTTC.

This chain connects TRBV6-1 to TRBJ1-1, with D uncertain. The CDR3 is 15 residues long. The V gene's germline CDR1 is MNHNS and CDR2 SASEGT. Trimming took 1 base from V and 0 from J, leaving 9 bases between them. CDR3 sequence (DNA): TGTGCCAGCAGTGAAGTGGTGACATTGAACACTGAAGCTTTCTTT. Protein: CASSEVVTLNTEAFF.

V usage is TRBV11-2 and J usage is TRBJ2-1, with D possibly TRBD2 on 5 matching bases. Between the trimmed V and J ends, which lost 0 bases and 7 bases, there was a span of 16 bases. The CDR3 spans 16 residues. The germline gives CDR1 SGHAT, CDR2 FQNNGV. CDR3 in amino acids: CASSLETEGPGNEQFF. The CDR3 DNA is TGTGCCAGCAGCTTAGAAACAGAGGGTCCTGGGAATGAGCAGTTCTTC.

There are a few counts of this clone. The rearrangement links TRBV29-1 to TRBJ1-1, with no clear D. V dropped 7 bases and J dropped 1 base, with 13 bases sitting between them. The length of the CDR3 is 13 residues. Germline CDR1 and CDR2: SQVTM and ANQGSEA. This chain's CDR3 is CSAAGIPNTEAFF. The CDR3 DNA reads TGCAGCGCTGCAGGAATTCCGAACACTGAAGCTTTCTTT.

The rearrangement links TRBV21-1 to TRBJ2-7; the D call TRBD1 from the table was never checked on the DNA. TRBV21-1 is marked as a pseudogene. The CDR3 sequence is 17 residues long. The CDR3 nucleotides read TGTGCCAGCAGCAAAGTACTGGACAGGGGTCCCCCCTACGAGCAGTACTTC. Translation: CASSKVLDRGPPYEQYF.

The genes are TRBV6-5 and TRBJ1-2, with no clear D. This CDR3 contains 13 residues. Germline loops: CDR1 MNHEY, CDR2 SVGAGI. V gave up 6 bases and J gave up 3 bases, with 11 bases separating them. This chain's CDR3 is CASSLYRDYGYTF. The CDR3, as DNA: TGTGCCAGCAGCTTATACCGGGACTATGGCTACACCTTC.